A single sample is the source of the 5 T cell receptor beta chains below, sequenced in a study of blood T cell repertoires in COVID-19. Assay used: immunoSEQ multiplex PCR; TCRdb lists only in-frame clones, some missing. The sample yields roughly 300,000 clones, under 95% seen once. Sequences were obtained from PBMCs or T cells enriched from blood (not recorded which). The receptors were sampled from a woman aged 25-40 years who had recovered from COVID-19.

This clone was observed a handful of times. This rearrangement joins TRBV3-1 (or the pseudogene TRBV3-2) to TRBJ1-5; D call uncertain. CDR1 LGHDT and CDR2 YNNKEL come from the germline V gene (reference sequence). V was trimmed by 2 bases and J by 7 bases, leaving 9 bases between them. The length of the CDR3 is 13 residues. The CDR3 region is CASSQSPLQPQHF. The CDR3 region has the DNA TGTGCCAGCAGCCAATCCCCTTTGCAGCCCCAGCATTTT.

V and J are TRBV6-5 and TRBJ1-5; D gene ambiguous. This CDR3 region has 14 residues. Germline CDR1 MNHEY, CDR2 SVGAGI. Trimming left V 6 bases short and J 4 bases short, with 13 bases between. The CDR3 region is CASSQDSQNQPQHF. CDR3 nucleotides: TGTGCCAGCAGCCAAGACTCCCAGAATCAGCCCCAGCATTTT.

This chain links TRBV28 with TRBJ1-6, with D maybe TRBD1 (5 bases). In germline, CDR1 is MDHEN, CDR2 SYDVKM. With 4 bases removed from V and 7 bases from J, the gap between germline ends came to 17 bases. The CDR3 runs to 16 residues. As DNA, the CDR3 is TGTGCCAGCAGTTCAACCAGGGAGGGAGGGAATTCACCCCTCCACTTT. The encoded protein is CASSSTREGGNSPLHF.

This clone appeared once. This chain uses TRBV7-8 with TRBJ2-2; 14 bases agree with TRBD2. Germline-derived CDR1 and CDR2 are SGHVS and FQNEAQ. The CDR3 spans 17 residues. J lost 7 bases, V lost 5 bases, and 9 bases had no gene match. The CDR3 coding sequence is TGTGCCAGCAGCCGCAGACTAGCGGGGGGGCATGGCGGGGAGCTGTTTTTT. Its translation: CASSRRLAGGHGGELFF. The full variable domain, with the rest looked up from reference TRBV7-8 and TRBJ2-2, is GAGVSQSPRYKVAKRGQDVALRCDPISGHVSLFWYQQALGQGPEFLTYFQNEAQLDKSGLPSDRFFAERPEGSVSTLKIQRTQQEDSAVYLCASSRRLAGGHGGELFFGEGSRLTVL.

The CDR3: CASSARQGALPGNTIYF. The DNA of the CDR3 is TGCGCCAGCAGCGCAAGACAGGGGGCCCTCCCTGGAAACACCATATATTTT. This chain joins TRBV5-1 and TRBJ1-3; 10 bases map to TRBD1. Unmatched junction bases numbered 9, after V lost 4 bases and J lost 2 bases. Germline assignment: CDR1 SGHRS and CDR2 YFSETQ. This CDR3 has 17 residues.